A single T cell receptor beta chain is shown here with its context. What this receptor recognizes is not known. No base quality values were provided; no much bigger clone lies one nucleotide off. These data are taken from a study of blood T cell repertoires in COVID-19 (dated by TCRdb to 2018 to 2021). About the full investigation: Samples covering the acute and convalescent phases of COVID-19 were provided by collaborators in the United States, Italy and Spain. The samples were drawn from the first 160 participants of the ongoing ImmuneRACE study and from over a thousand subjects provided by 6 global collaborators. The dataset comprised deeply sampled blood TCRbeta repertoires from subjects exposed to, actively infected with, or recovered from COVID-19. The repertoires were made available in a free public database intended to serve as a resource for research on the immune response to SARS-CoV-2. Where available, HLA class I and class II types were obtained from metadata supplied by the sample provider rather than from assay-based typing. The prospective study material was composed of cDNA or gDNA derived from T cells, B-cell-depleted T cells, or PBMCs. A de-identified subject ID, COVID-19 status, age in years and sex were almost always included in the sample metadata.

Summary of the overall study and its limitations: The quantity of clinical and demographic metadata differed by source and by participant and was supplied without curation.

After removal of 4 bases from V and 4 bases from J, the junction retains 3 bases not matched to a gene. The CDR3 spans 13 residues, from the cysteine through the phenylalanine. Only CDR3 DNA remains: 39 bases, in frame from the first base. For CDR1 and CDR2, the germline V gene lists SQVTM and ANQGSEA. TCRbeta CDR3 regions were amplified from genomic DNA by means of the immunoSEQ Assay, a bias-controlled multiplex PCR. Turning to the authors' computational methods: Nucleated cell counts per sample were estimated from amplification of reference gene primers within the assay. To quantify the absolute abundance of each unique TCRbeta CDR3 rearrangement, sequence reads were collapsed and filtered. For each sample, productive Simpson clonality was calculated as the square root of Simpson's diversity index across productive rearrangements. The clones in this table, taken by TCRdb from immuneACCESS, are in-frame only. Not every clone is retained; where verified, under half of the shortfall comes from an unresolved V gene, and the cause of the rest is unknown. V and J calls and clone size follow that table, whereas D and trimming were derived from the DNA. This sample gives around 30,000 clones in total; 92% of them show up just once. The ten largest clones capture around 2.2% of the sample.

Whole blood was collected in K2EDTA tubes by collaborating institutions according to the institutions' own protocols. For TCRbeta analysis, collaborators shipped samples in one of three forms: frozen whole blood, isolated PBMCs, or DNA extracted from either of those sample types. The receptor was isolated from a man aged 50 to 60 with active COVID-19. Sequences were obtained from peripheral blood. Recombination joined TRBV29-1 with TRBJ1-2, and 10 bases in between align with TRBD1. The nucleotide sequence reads TGCAGCGTTGGGGACAGGGGTTCCTATGGCTACACCTTC. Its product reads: CSVGDRGSYGYTF.